This T cell receptor (beta chain) was sequenced in a study of blood T cell repertoires in COVID-19. Study-wide context: COVID-19 samples from acute and convalescent phases originated in the United States, Italy and Spain. T cells, B-cell-depleted T cells, or PBMCs provided the cDNA or gDNA that served as material.

Trimming removed 6 bases from V and 4 bases from J; junction bases left unmatched: 12. Germline lookup yields CDR1 MDHEN and CDR2 SYDVKM. This CDR3 contains 17 residues. Original analysis: Amplification from reference gene primers served as the basis for estimated nucleated cell counts. Sequenced by immunoSEQ multiplex PCR; TCRdb stores in-frame clones only, minus some. The V and J calls and clone size are taken from that table; D and trimming were inferred from the DNA. The table lists 100,000 to 150,000 clones, roughly 90% of them singletons, with more than 2% in the top ten. The receptor comes from a man aged 70-80 years with active COVID-19. Sequencing input: peripheral blood. The chain recombines TRBV28 with TRBJ2-1; TRBD2 aligns across 10 bases. The DNA for the CDR3 is TGTGCCAGCAGCCCTACACCGAGCGGGAGGGGTTACAATGAGCAGTTCTTC. Translating it yields CASSPTPSGRGYNEQFF.